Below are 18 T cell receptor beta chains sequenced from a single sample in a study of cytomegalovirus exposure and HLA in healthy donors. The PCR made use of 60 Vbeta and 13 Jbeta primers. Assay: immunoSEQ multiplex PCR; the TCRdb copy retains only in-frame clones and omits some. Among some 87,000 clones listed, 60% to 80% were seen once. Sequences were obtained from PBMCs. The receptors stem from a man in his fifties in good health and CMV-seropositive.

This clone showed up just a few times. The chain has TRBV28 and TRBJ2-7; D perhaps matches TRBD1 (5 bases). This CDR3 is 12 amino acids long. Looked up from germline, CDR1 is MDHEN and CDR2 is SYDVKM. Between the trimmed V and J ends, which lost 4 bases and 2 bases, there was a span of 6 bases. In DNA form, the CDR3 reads TGTGCCAGCAGTTCAGGGACCTACGAGCAGTACTTC. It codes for CASSSGTYEQYF.

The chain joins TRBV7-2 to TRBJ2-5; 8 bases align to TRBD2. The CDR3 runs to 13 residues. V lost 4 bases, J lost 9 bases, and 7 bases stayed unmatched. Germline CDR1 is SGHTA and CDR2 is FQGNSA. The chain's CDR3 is CASSSDAGGAQYF. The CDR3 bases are TGTGCCAGCAGCTCAGACGCCGGGGGGGCCCAGTACTTC.

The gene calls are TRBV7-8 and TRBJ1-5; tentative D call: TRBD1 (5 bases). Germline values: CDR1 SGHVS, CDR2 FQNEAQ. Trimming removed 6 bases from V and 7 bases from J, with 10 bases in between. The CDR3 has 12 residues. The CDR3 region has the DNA TGTGCCAGCAGGGGGCAGGAGCAGCCCCAGCATTTT. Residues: CASRGQEQPQHF.

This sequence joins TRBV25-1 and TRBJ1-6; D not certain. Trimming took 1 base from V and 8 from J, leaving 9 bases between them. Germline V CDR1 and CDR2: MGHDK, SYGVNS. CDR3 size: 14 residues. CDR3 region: CASSEWEGYSPLHF. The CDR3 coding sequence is TGTGCCAGCAGTGAATGGGAGGGTTATTCACCCCTCCACTTT.

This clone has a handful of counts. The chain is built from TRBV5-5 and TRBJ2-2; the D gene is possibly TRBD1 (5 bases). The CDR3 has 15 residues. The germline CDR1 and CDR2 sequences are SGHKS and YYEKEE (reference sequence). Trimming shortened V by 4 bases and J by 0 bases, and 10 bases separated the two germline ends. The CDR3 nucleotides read TGTGCCAGCAGCCCAGGGTCCTCGAACACCGGGGAGCTGTTTTTT. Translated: CASSPGSSNTGELFF.

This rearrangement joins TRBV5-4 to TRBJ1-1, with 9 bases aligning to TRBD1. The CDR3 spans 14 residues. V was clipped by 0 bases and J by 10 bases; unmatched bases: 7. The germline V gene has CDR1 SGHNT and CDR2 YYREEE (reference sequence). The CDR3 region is CASSLGDRDRAAFF. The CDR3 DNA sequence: TGTGCCAGCAGCTTGGGGGACAGGGATCGGGCAGCTTTCTTT. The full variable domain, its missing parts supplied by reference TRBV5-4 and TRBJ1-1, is ETGVTQSPTHLIKTRGQQVTLRCSSQSGHNTVSWYQQALGQGPQFIFQYYREEENGRGNFPPRFSGLQFPNYSSELNVNALELDDSALYLCASSLGDRDRAAFFGQGTRLTVV.

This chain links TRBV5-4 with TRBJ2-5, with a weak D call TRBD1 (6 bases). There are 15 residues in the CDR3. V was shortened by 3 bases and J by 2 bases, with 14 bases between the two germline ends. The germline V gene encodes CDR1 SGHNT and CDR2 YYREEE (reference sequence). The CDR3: CASSSKDRLQETQYF. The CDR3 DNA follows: TGTGCCAGCAGCTCGAAGGACAGACTTCAAGAGACCCAGTACTTC.

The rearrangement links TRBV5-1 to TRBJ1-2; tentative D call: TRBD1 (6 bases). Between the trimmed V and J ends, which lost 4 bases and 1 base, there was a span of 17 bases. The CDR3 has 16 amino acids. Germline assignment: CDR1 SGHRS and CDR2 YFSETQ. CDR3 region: CASSPGGANDNYGYTF. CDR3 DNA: TGCGCCAGCAGCCCGGGGGGGGCAAACGATAACTATGGCTACACCTTC.

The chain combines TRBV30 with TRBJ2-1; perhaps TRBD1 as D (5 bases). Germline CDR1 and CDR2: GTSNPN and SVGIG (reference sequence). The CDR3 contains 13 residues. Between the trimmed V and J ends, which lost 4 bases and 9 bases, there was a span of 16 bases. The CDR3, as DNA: TGTGCCTGGAACAGGCCGCCTCGAGGTGAGCAGTTCTTC. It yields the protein CAWNRPPRGEQFF.

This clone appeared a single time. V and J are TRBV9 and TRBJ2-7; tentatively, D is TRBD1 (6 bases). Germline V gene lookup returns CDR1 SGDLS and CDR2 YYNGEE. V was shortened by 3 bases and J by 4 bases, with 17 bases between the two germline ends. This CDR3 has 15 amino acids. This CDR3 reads CASSATGLLGYEQYF. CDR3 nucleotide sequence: TGTGCCAGCAGCGCAACAGGGCTTTTGGGTTACGAGCAGTACTTC.

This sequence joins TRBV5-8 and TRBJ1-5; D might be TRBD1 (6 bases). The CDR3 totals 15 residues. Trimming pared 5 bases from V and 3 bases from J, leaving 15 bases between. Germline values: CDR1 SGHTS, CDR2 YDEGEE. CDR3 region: CASRADRIANQPQHF. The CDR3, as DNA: TGTGCCAGCAGAGCTGACAGGATAGCCAATCAGCCCCAGCATTTT.

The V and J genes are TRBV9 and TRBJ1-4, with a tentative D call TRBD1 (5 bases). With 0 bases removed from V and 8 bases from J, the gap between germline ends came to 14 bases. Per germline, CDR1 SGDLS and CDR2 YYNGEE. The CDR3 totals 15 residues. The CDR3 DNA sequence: TGTGCCAGCAGCGTAGTCTGGCAGGGAAGCGAAAAACTGTTTTTT. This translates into CASSVVWQGSEKLFF.

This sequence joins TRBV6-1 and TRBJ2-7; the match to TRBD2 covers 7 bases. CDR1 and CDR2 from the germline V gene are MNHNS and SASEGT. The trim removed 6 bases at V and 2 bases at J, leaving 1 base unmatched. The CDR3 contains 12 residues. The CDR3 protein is CASRGGAYEQYF. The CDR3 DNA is TGTGCCAGCAGGGGAGGGGCCTACGAGCAGTACTTC.

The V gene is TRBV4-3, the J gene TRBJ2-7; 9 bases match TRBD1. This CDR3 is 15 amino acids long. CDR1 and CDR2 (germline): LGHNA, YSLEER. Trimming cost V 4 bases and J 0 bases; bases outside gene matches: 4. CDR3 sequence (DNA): TGCGCCAGCAGCCGAGGGACAGGGCACTCCTACGAGCAGTACTTC. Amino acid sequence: CASSRGTGHSYEQYF.

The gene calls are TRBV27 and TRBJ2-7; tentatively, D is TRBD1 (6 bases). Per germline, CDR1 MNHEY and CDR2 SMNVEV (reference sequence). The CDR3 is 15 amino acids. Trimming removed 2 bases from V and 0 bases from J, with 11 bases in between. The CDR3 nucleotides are TGTGCCAGCAGTTTAGTGGCGGACAGCTCCTACGAGCAGTACTTC. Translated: CASSLVADSSYEQYF.

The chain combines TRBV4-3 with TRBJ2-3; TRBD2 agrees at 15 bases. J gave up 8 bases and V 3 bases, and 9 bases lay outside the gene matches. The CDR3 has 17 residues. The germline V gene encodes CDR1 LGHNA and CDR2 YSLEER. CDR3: CASSQGGLAGGPGTQYF. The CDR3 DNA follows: TGCGCCAGCAGCCAGGGCGGACTAGCGGGGGGGCCGGGTACGCAGTATTTT.

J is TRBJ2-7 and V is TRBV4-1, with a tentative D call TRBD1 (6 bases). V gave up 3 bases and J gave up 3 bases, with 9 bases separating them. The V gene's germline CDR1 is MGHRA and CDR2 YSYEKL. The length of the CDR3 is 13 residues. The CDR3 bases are TGCGCCAGCAGCCACAGGGGAGTCTACGAGCAGTACTTC. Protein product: CASSHRGVYEQYF.

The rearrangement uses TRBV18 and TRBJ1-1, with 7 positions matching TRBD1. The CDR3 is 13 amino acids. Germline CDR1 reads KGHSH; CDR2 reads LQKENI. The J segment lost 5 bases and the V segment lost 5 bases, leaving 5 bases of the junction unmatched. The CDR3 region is CASSGTDRTEAFF. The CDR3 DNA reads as TGTGCCAGCTCAGGCACGGACAGGACTGAAGCTTTCTTT.